The present T cell receptor beta chain was sequenced within a study of cytomegalovirus exposure and HLA in healthy donors. Study-wide points: It was reportedly the case that the classifier diagnosed cytomegalovirus status with high specificity and sensitivity.

The V and J ends lost 3 bases and 5 bases, in that order; junction bases with no gene match: 6. This CDR3 is 15 amino acids long. Germline V gives CDR1 SGHRS, CDR2 YFSETQ. As regards this clone: Its antigen is not known.

PCR employed 60 Vbeta and 13 Jbeta primers. Authors' methods: Some 11 million of the 60 million to 80 million unique TCR beta chains counted in a later analysis were shared. Data came from immunoSEQ multiplex PCR; TCRdb stores just in-frame clones and leaves some out. V and J calls and clone size are as listed in that table; D and trimming were resolved from the DNA. Seen here are some 130,000 clones, roughly four fifths observed once, and the top ten hold around 7%. The chain employs TRBV5-1 and TRBJ1-1, with 11 bases lining up with TRBD1. The source material was PBMCs. The sequence came from a young man in good health and CMV-seronegative. The CDR3 spells CASSWGGTGGTEAFF. The CDR3 DNA is TGCGCCAGCAGCTGGGGGGGGACAGGGGGGACTGAAGCTTTCTTT.